The 23 T cell receptor beta chains given below trace back to one sample, sequenced in a study of PD-L1 blockade in urothelial cancer. Time point defined: peripheral blood 6 weeks after treatment start. Only in-frame clones appear in the TCRdb table, and some are missing; sequencing was by immunoSEQ multiplex PCR. The data show 20,000 to 25,000 clones, approximately 81% seen once. Sample: PBMCs, taken around atezolizumab (anti-PD-L1) treatment. The receptors derive from a man aged 70-80 years with urothelial cancer.

Only a few counts were recorded for this clone. V usage is TRBV9 and J usage is TRBJ1-1, with 7 nucleotides matching TRBD1. V dropped 0 bases and J dropped 0; count of bases not matched to a gene: 2. Germline lookup yields CDR1 SGDLS and CDR2 YYNGEE. CDR3 length equals 15 residues. CDR3 nucleotides: TGTGCCAGCAGCGTAGGAGGGGGCATGAACACTGAAGCTTTCTTT. As protein: CASSVGGGMNTEAFF.

V and J are TRBV7-2 and TRBJ1-3, with D possibly matching TRBD1 (6 bases). From germline, CDR1 is SGHTA and CDR2 FQGNSA. Trimming took off 0 bases at V and 4 bases at J, with 13 bases between the two ends. This CDR3 comprises 16 residues. The CDR3, as DNA: TGTGCCAGCAGCTTAGCGGGGGGGGCTTCCGGAAACACCATATATTTT. Encoded protein: CASSLAGGASGNTIYF.

The chain employs TRBV27 and TRBJ2-7, with TRBD1 matching 8 bases. J was trimmed by 3 bases and V by 5 bases; bases with no gene match: 6. Germline loops: CDR1 MNHEY, CDR2 SMNVEV (reference sequence). The length of the CDR3 is 14 residues. The CDR3 loop is CASSPGQGYYEQYF. In DNA form, the CDR3 reads TGTGCCAGCAGTCCCGGACAGGGTTACTACGAGCAGTACTTC.

V and J are TRBV9 and TRBJ2-1; 7 positions match TRBD1. Germline loops: CDR1 SGDLS, CDR2 YYNGEE. The CDR3 is 14 amino acids. After removal of 3 bases from V and 7 bases from J, the junction contained 7 bases not matched to a gene. The CDR3 protein is CASSAGTELNEQFF. The CDR3 DNA reads TGTGCCAGCAGCGCCGGGACAGAGTTAAATGAGCAGTTCTTC.

In this sample, this clone turned up once. V gene TRBV19 combines with J gene TRBJ1-5, with 8 bases that match TRBD1. V was pared by 5 bases and J by 5 bases, with 5 bases of the junction left unmatched. The CDR3 is made up of 14 amino acids. Germline CDR1 and CDR2: LNHDA and SQIVND (reference sequence). CDR3 region: CASSFAGGHQPQHF. The DNA of the CDR3 is TGTGCCAGTAGTTTTGCAGGGGGCCATCAGCCCCAGCATTTT.

The V call is TRBV11-3, the J call TRBJ2-1; the D gene is possibly TRBD2 (5 bases). Germline V gene data show CDR1 as SGHNT and CDR2 as YENEEA. The CDR3 is made up of 16 amino acids. The V end lost 2 bases, the J end lost 3 bases, and 14 bases lay between the germline ends. This CDR3 reads CASSLYGAVYYNEQFF. CDR3 in DNA: TGTGCCAGCAGCTTATATGGAGCGGTTTACTACAATGAGCAGTTCTTC.

This chain links TRBV27 with TRBJ1-1; D ambiguous. Germline assignment: CDR1 MNHEY and CDR2 SMNVEV (reference sequence). The germline V and J ends were trimmed by 4 bases and 0 bases, with 9 bases remaining between them. The CDR3 runs to 14 residues. The CDR3 region has the DNA TGTGCCAGCAGTTCCAGGTCAATGAACACTGAAGCTTTCTTT. Translating it yields CASSSRSMNTEAFF.

Concerning this clone: One junction end does not reproduce the germline sequence, and a read error may be involved. The V call is TRBV7-7, the J call TRBJ2-3, with a possible D match to TRBD2 (5 bases). The germline V gene has CDR1 SSHAT and CDR2 FNYEAQ (reference sequence). CDR3 size: 15 residues. CDR3 sequence reads: CASSLVGESTDTQYF. The CDR3 DNA reads TGTGCTAGCAGCTTAGTCGGGGAGAGCACAGATACGCAGTATTTT.

Written as DNA, the CDR3 is TGTGCCAGCAGTGAGCATGGAGGATACGAGACCCAGTACTTC. Its translation is CASSEHGGYETQYF. The chain links TRBV28 to TRBJ2-5; weak D call: TRBD2 (5 bases). This CDR3 region has 14 residues. Per the germline V gene, CDR1 is MDHEN and CDR2 is SYDVKM. V lost 5 bases and J lost 5, with 15 bases in between.

The genes are TRBV25-1 and TRBJ1-4; TRBD1 aligns across 10 bases. Germline trimming cut 3 bases from V and 7 bases from J; bases unmatched to any gene: 2. The CDR3 is made up of 14 amino acids. Germline CDR1 reads MGHDK; CDR2 reads SYGVNS. In DNA form, the CDR3 reads TGTGCCAGCAGTGATAGGGACAGGGGTGAAAAACTGTTTTTT. Translated: CASSDRDRGEKLFF.

The chain couples TRBV29-1 to TRBJ2-1; 14 bases fit TRBD2. The CDR3 is 16 residues long. Germline values: CDR1 SQVTM, CDR2 ANQGSEA. V lost 3 bases and J lost 10; bases outside the gene matches: 11. DNA for the CDR3: TGCAGCGTTGATAGCAGGCGGACTAGCGGGAGGTGGGAGCAGTTCTTC. This codes for CSVDSRRTSGRWEQFF.

CDR3 sequence: CASSLGTAEGYF. CDR3 sequence (DNA): TGTGCCAGCAGCTTGGGGACTGCGGAGGGGTACTTC. The J gene is TRBJ2-7, the V gene TRBV5-6, with D possibly matching TRBD2 (6 bases). From germline, CDR1 is SGHDT and CDR2 YYEEEE. This CDR3 is built from 12 residues. With 0 bases removed from V and 12 bases from J, the gap between germline ends came to 13 bases. Filled out from reference TRBV5-6 and TRBJ2-7, the complete variable domain reads DAGVTQSPTHLIKTRGQQVTLRCSPKSGHDTVSWYQQALGQGPQFIFQYYEEEERQRGNFPDRFSGHQFPNYSSELNVNALLLGDSALYLCASSLGTAEGYFGPGTRLTVT.

The rearrangement joins TRBV7-2 to TRBJ1-1, with 7 bases aligning to TRBD1. After removal of 6 bases from V and 1 base from J, the junction contained 11 bases not matched to a gene. The CDR3 contains 16 residues. Germline V gene sequence: CDR1 SGHTA, CDR2 FQGNSA. The CDR3 bases are TGTGCCAGCAGGACAGTACCGGGACAGAAGAACACTGAAGCTTTCTTT. This translates into CASRTVPGQKNTEAFF.

This chain links TRBV19 with TRBJ1-5; 7 nucleotides line up with TRBD1. There are 13 residues in the CDR3. Germline CDR1 is LNHDA and CDR2 is SQIVND (reference sequence). With V trimmed by 6 bases and J by 5 bases, 4 bases remained unmatched. CDR3 loop: CASRRQGDQPQHF. The DNA for the CDR3 is TGTGCCAGTAGGAGACAGGGAGATCAGCCCCAGCATTTT.

The rearrangement uses TRBV6-5 and TRBJ2-3; no firm D call. In germline, CDR1 is MNHEY, CDR2 SVGAGI. The length of the CDR3 is 14 residues. Trimming took 6 bases from V and 1 from J, leaving 11 bases between them. The CDR3 protein is CASRGGLGTDTQYF. The CDR3 DNA reads TGTGCCAGCAGAGGCGGTCTGGGCACAGATACGCAGTATTTT.

The chain has TRBV4-1 and TRBJ1-5; 10 nucleotides line up with TRBD1. The germline V gene has CDR1 MGHRA and CDR2 YSYEKL. The length of the CDR3 is 15 residues. J was trimmed by 7 bases and V by 0 bases; bases with no gene match: 3. The CDR3 sequence is CASSQEGTGDQPQHF. In DNA, the CDR3 is TGCGCCAGCAGCCAAGAGGGGACAGGGGACCAGCCCCAGCATTTT.

The chain's CDR3 is CASSQGDEQYF. CDR3 sequence (DNA): TGTGCCAGCAGCCAAGGAGACGAGCAGTACTTC. The genes are TRBV7-9 and TRBJ2-7, with D unresolved. The germline V gene encodes CDR1 SEHNR and CDR2 FQNEAQ (reference sequence). V shed 5 bases and J shed 5 bases, with 7 bases lying between them. There are 11 residues in the CDR3.

V usage is TRBV19 and J usage is TRBJ1-1; D is undetermined. Germline loops: CDR1 LNHDA, CDR2 SQIVND (reference sequence). V was trimmed by 5 bases and J by 8 bases, leaving 12 bases between them. This CDR3 spans 12 amino acids. This CDR3 reads CASSPRSGEAFF. In DNA, the CDR3 is TGTGCCAGTAGTCCGAGGTCGGGGGAAGCTTTCTTT.

This clone showed up just a few times. The J gene is TRBJ2-1, the V gene TRBV30; TRBD2 is a possible D gene (5 bases). V lost 6 bases and J 8 bases, leaving 17 bases between the germline ends. The CDR3 totals 13 residues. CDR1 and CDR2 from the germline V gene are GTSNPN and SVGIG (reference sequence). Here the CDR3 DNA reads TGTGCCTGTCTCCCTGGACGGGATCATGAGCAGTTCTTC. It specifies CACLPGRDHEQFF.

The chain uses TRBV7-2 and TRBJ2-7; D is possibly TRBD2 (6 bases). Deletions cut 0 bases from V and 4 bases from J, with 10 bases between. Germline V lookup: CDR1 SGHTA, CDR2 FQGNSA. The CDR3 is 14 residues long. DNA for the CDR3: TGTGCCAGCAGCTTAGCGTCGGCGGGGTACGAGCAGTACTTC. Residues: CASSLASAGYEQYF.

The V call is TRBV27, the J call TRBJ2-7; tentative D call: TRBD1 (6 bases). Looked up from germline, CDR1 is MNHEY and CDR2 is SMNVEV (reference sequence). With 5 bases removed from V and 1 base from J, the gap between germline ends came to 9 bases. The length of the CDR3 is 13 residues. DNA for the CDR3: TGTGCCAGCAGTACGACAGGATCCTACGAGCAGTACTTC. Translated: CASSTTGSYEQYF.

The chain links TRBV27 to TRBJ2-1; possibly TRBD1 for D (6 bases). Trimming took off 6 bases at V and 2 bases at J, with 17 bases between the two ends. CDR3 length equals 16 residues. Germline-derived CDR1 and CDR2 are MNHEY and SMNVEV (reference sequence). CDR3 amino acids: CASSRVRDTTYNEQFF. Here the CDR3 DNA reads TGTGCCAGCAGCCGCGTGAGGGACACGACCTACAATGAGCAGTTCTTC.

The chain joins TRBV4-3 to TRBJ2-1, with a weak D call TRBD2 (6 bases). Trimming removed 1 base at V and 1 base at J, with 8 bases between. The CDR3 contains 15 residues. From germline, CDR1 is LGHNA and CDR2 YSLEER. The CDR3 DNA reads as TGCGCCAGCAGCCAAGGCAGCGGGTCCTACAATGAGCAGTTCTTC. It yields the protein CASSQGSGSYNEQFF.